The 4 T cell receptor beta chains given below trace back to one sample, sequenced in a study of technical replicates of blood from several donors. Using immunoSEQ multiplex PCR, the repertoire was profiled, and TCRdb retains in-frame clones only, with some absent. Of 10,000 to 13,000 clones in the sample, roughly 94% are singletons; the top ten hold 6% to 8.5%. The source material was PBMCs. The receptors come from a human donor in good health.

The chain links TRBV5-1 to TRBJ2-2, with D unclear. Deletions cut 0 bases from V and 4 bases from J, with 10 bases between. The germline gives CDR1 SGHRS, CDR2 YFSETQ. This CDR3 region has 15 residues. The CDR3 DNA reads TGCGCCAGCAGCTTGGCCTCGAGCTTCACCGGGGAGCTGTTTTTT. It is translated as CASSLASSFTGELFF. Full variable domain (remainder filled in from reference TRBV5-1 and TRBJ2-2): KAGVTQTPRYLIKTRGQQVTLSCSPISGHRSVSWYQQTPGQGLQFLFEYFSETQRNKGNFPGRFSGRQFSNSRSEMNVSTLELGDSALYLCASSLASSFTGELFFGEGSRLTVL.

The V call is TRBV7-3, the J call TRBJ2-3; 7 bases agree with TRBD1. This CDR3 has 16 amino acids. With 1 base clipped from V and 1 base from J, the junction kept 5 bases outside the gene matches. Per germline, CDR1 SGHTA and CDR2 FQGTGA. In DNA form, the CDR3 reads TGTGCCAGCAGCTTAAGTCAGGGGGTGGGCACAGATACGCAGTATTTT. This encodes CASSLSQGVGTDTQYF.

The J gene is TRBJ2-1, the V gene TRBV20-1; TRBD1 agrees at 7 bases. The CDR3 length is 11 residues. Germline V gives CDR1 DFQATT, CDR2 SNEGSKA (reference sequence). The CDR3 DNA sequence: TGCTCCCTTAGAAGGGGGCCCGAGCAGTTCTTC. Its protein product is CSLRRGPEQFF.

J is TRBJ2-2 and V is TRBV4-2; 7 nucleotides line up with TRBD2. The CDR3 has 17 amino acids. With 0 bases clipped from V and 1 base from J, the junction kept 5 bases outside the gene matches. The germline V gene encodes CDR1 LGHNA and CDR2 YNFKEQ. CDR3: CASSQDSSGMNTGELFF. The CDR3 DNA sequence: TGTGCCAGCAGCCAAGATTCCAGCGGGATGAACACCGGGGAGCTGTTTTTT.